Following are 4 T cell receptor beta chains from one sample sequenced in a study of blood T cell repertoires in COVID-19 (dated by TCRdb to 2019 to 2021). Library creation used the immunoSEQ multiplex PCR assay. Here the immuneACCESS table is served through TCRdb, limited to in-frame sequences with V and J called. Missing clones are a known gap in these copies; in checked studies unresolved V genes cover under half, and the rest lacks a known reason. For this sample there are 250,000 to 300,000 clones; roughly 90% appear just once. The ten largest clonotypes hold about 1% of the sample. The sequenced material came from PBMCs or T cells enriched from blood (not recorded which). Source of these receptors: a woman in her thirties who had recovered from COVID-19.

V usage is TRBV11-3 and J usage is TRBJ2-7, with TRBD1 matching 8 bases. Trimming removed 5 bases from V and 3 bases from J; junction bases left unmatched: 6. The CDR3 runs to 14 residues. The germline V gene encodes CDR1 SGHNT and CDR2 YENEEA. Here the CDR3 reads CASSPRTGFYEQYF. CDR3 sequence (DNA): TGTGCCAGCAGCCCCAGGACAGGGTTCTACGAGCAGTACTTC.

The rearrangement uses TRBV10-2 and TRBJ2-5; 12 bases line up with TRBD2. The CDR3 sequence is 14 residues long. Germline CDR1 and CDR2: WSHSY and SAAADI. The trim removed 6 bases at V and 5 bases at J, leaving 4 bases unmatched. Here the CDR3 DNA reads TGCGCCAGCAGACTAGCGGGGGGTTCGGAGACCCAGTACTTC. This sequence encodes CASRLAGGSETQYF.

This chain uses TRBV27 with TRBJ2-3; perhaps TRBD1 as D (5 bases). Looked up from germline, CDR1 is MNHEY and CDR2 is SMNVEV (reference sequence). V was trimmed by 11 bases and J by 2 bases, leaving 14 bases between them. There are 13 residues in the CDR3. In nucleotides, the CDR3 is TGTGCCGTCAGGGTGGGGAACACAGATACGCAGTATTTT. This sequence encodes CAVRVGNTDTQYF.

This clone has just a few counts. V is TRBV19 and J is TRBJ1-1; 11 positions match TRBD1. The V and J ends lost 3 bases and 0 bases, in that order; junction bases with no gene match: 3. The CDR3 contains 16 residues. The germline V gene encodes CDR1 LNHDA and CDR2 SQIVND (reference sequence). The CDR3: CASSMGQGVMNTEAFF. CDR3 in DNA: TGTGCCAGTAGTATGGGACAGGGGGTAATGAACACTGAAGCTTTCTTT.